The 32 T cell receptor beta chains below were found in one sample sequenced in a study of T cell repertoires in cytomegalovirus infection. In TCRdb, the reads were re-called with MiXCR into one record per CDR3 protein. The sample lists 170,000 or so distinct CDR3 sequences, about 15% occurring once. Sequencing input: PBMCs. The receptors come from a human donor in good health (CMV status not recorded). Some clones in this sample may be carry-over from other donors' samples.

V gene TRBV27 combines with J gene TRBJ1-2; D may be TRBD1 (5 bases). Looked up from germline, CDR1 is MNHEY and CDR2 is SMNVEV (reference sequence). CDR3 length: 15 amino acids. The germline V and J ends were trimmed by 3 bases and 2 bases, with 13 bases remaining between them. The CDR3 coding sequence is TGTGCCAGCAGTTTTAAACCGCGGGACAACTATGGCTACACCTTC. Translated: CASSFKPRDNYGYTF.

The V gene is TRBV28, the J gene TRBJ1-4; D remains unclear. Deletions cut 3 bases from V and 4 bases from J, with 9 bases between. The germline gives CDR1 MDHEN, CDR2 SYDVKM. This CDR3 is built from 14 residues. The CDR3 sequence is CASSLWQVNEKLFF. CDR3 bases: TGTGCCAGCAGTTTGTGGCAGGTTAATGAAAAACTGTTTTTT.

This clonotype was observed at least ten times. The rearrangement uses TRBV7-2 and TRBJ1-1; TRBD1 might be the D (5 bases). The V and J ends lost 1 base and 1 base respectively, with 10 bases between them. The CDR3 has 15 amino acids. Germline V gene data show CDR1 as SGHTA and CDR2 as FQGNSA. The CDR3 is CASSLEGAGNTEAFF. The DNA of the CDR3 is TGTGCCAGCAGCTTAGAAGGGGCAGGGAACACTGAAGCTTTCTTT.

In this sample, this clonotype turned up a few times. The V gene is TRBV29-1, the J gene TRBJ1-1, with TRBD1 as a possible D gene (5 bases). This CDR3 has 12 amino acids. V lost 1 base, J lost 7 bases, and 10 bases lay in between. The germline V gene has CDR1 SQVTM and CDR2 ANQGSEA. The CDR3 region is CSVEGRQIEAFF. CDR3 nucleotide sequence: TGCAGCGTTGAAGGTCGACAGATTGAAGCTTTCTTT.

The count of this clonotype is one. This chain connects TRBV2 to TRBJ2-7; tentative D call: TRBD2 (6 bases). This CDR3 region has 11 residues. V was cut by 4 bases and J by 9 bases, with 10 bases left in between. Germline CDR1 is SNHLY and CDR2 is FYNNEI. CDR3 sequence (DNA): TGTGCCAGCAGTGCGGGAGCGGGGCAGTACTTC. It encodes CASSAGAGQYF.

The table lists this clonotype with many counts. This chain links TRBV7-2 with TRBJ2-4, with a weak D call TRBD2 (5 bases). V was trimmed by 2 bases and J by 9 bases, leaving 8 bases between them. The CDR3 has 12 residues. Germline-derived CDR1 and CDR2 are SGHTA and FQGNSA. The CDR3 nucleotides read TGTGCCAGCAGCTTACACGGAGGCATTCAGTACTTC. Encoded protein: CASSLHGGIQYF.

This clonotype has just a few counts. The chain recombines TRBV28 with TRBJ2-7, with D perhaps assigned TRBD1 or TRBD2 (5 bases each). V shed 1 base and J shed 3 bases, with 13 bases lying between them. This CDR3 contains 15 residues. The germline V gene has CDR1 MDHEN and CDR2 SYDVKM. The CDR3 nucleotides are TGTGCCAGCAGTTTATTCGGGGACCCACACTACGAGCAGTACTTC. Translation gives CASSLFGDPHYEQYF.

A few counts support this clonotype. The V call is TRBV5-5, the J call TRBJ2-7; the match to TRBD2 covers 13 bases. The CDR3 runs 15 residues. Trimming took 3 bases from V and 5 from J; bases not matched to a gene: 5. Germline assignment: CDR1 SGHKS and CDR2 YYEKEE (reference sequence). The CDR3, as DNA: TGTGCCAGCAGCTCGACTAGCGGGAGGAAGGACGAGCAGTACTTC. Its protein product is CASSSTSGRKDEQYF.

The chain uses TRBV29-1 and TRBJ2-1, with D maybe TRBD1 (6 bases). Trimming cost V 0 bases and J 8 bases, with 14 bases left between them. Germline-derived CDR1 and CDR2 are SQVTM and ANQGSEA. CDR3 size: 14 residues. The CDR3: CSVEEGTGWDEQFF. For the CDR3, the DNA is TGCAGCGTTGAAGAAGGCACAGGGTGGGATGAGCAGTTCTTC.

The sample holds many counts of this clonotype. The gene calls are TRBV12-3 or TRBV12-4 and TRBJ1-1, with D maybe TRBD1 (6 bases). The CDR3 contains 13 residues. The V and J ends lost 5 bases and 2 bases respectively, with 9 bases between them. For the CDR3, the DNA is TGTGCCAGCAGTACAGGGTATAACACTGAAGCTTTCTTT. Protein product: CASSTGYNTEAFF.

Many counts were recorded for this clonotype. The rearrangement uses TRBV28 and TRBJ1-5; weak D call: TRBD1 (5 bases). This CDR3 region has 17 residues. CDR1 is MDHEN, CDR2 SYDVKM, per germline. V was shortened by 4 bases and J by 0 bases, with 16 bases between the two germline ends. The CDR3 protein is CASSSPGWGYSNQPQHF. DNA for the CDR3: TGTGCCAGCAGTTCCCCAGGGTGGGGGTATAGCAATCAGCCCCAGCATTTT.

J is TRBJ2-2 and V is TRBV24-1, with D tentatively TRBD2 (6 bases). V lost 7 bases, J lost 3 bases, and 8 bases lay in between. Per the germline V gene, CDR1 is KGHDR and CDR2 is SFDVKD. The CDR3 extends over 13 amino acids. CDR3 coding DNA: TGTGCCACCAGAGGGACTGACACCGGGGAGCTGTTTTTT. This sequence encodes CATRGTDTGELFF.

The sample holds a few counts of this clonotype. The CDR3 bases are TGTGCCAGCAGCCGCCTCCCGACAGGGGGTGTTGCCAAAAACATTCAGTACTTC. This codes for CASSRLPTGGVAKNIQYF. This chain joins TRBV11-3 and TRBJ2-4; 9 bases are shared with TRBD1. Trimming at V came to 5 bases and at J to 1 base, leaving 12 bases not matched to a gene. The CDR3 runs to 18 residues. CDR1 is SGHNT and CDR2 is YENEEA in the germline V gene.

The V call is TRBV20-1, the J call TRBJ2-7; D may correspond to TRBD1 or TRBD2 (6 bases each). Per germline, CDR1 DFQATT and CDR2 SNEGSKA (reference sequence). V was pared by 0 bases and J by 8 bases, with 23 bases between. The CDR3 spans 16 residues. The CDR3 loop is CSARDTRVLGGAKQYF. In DNA form, the CDR3 reads TGCAGTGCTAGAGATACGCGGGTGCTGGGGGGCGCGAAGCAGTACTTC.

The CDR3 region is CASSEPAGGRTSEQYF. As DNA, the CDR3 is TGTGCCAGCAGTGAACCAGCGGGAGGGAGAACCTCCGAGCAGTACTTC. V gene TRBV6-2 or TRBV6-3 combines with J gene TRBJ2-7, with TRBD2 identical over 10 bases. CDR1 MNHEY and CDR2 SVGEGT come from the germline V gene. The V gene end was trimmed by 5 bases and the J gene end by 6 bases; junction bases not matched to a gene: 13. The CDR3 spans 16 residues.

Only a few counts were recorded for this clonotype. The gene calls are TRBV9 and TRBJ2-1; 7 nucleotides line up with TRBD1. The CDR3 contains 15 residues. From germline, CDR1 is SGDLS and CDR2 YYNGEE. Trimming removed 0 bases from V and 5 bases from J; junction bases left unmatched: 5. CDR3 in DNA: TGTGCCAGCAGCGTAGTGGGGACAGTTGACAATGAGCAGTTCTTC. The encoded protein is CASSVVGTVDNEQFF.

The chain joins TRBV28 to TRBJ1-2, with 8 bases fitting TRBD1. Germline V gene sequence: CDR1 MDHEN, CDR2 SYDVKM. V shed 5 bases and J 6 bases; nucleotides not matched to a gene: 5. The CDR3 contains 13 residues. Here the CDR3 reads CASSRQGAHGYTF. The CDR3 DNA sequence: TGTGCCAGCAGTCGCCAGGGGGCTCATGGCTACACCTTC.

The chain couples TRBV20-1 to TRBJ2-3, with D perhaps TRBD1 or TRBD2 (5 bases each). Trimming removed 6 bases from V and 4 bases from J, with 11 bases in between. CDR1 and CDR2 from the germline V gene are DFQATT and SNEGSKA (reference sequence). The CDR3 is 12 amino acids. The CDR3 region is CSATPGPDTQYF. The CDR3 nucleotides are TGCAGTGCCACACCGGGACCAGATACGCAGTATTTT.

The chain is built from TRBV28 and TRBJ2-7; D is ambiguous. Trimming took off 8 bases at V and 3 bases at J, with 11 bases between the two ends. The germline V gene encodes CDR1 MDHEN and CDR2 SYDVKM. The CDR3 is 12 residues long. The CDR3 nucleotides are TGTGCCAGCCAAGGGCGCGGCTACGAGCAGTACTTC. Encoded protein: CASQGRGYEQYF.

This clonotype was recorded at least ten times. The gene calls are TRBV7-8 and TRBJ1-5; D is ambiguous. The germline V gene has CDR1 SGHVS and CDR2 FQNEAQ. Trimming removed 3 bases at V and 4 bases at J, with 10 bases between. This CDR3 comprises 14 residues. Here the CDR3 DNA reads TGTGCCAGCAGCTTTGCCCTTGGGAATCAGCCCCAGCATTTT. Translated, it gives CASSFALGNQPQHF.

This clonotype appeared many times. V and J are TRBV7-2 and TRBJ2-1; no clear D. CDR1 and CDR2 from the germline V gene are SGHTA and FQGNSA. The CDR3 is 15 amino acids. Between the trimmed V and J ends, which lost 6 bases and 0 bases, there was a span of 12 bases. The CDR3 bases are TGTGCCAGCAGGCCTCCGGGCTCCTCCTACAATGAGCAGTTCTTC. Translated, it gives CASRPPGSSYNEQFF.

The chain links TRBV12-3 or TRBV12-4 to TRBJ2-7; no clear D gene. The CDR3 sequence is 13 residues long. Trimming took 1 base from V and 7 from J, leaving 11 bases between them. The CDR3 DNA reads TGTGCCAGCAGTTTAGGACAAACTGGGGAGCAGTACTTC. This translates into CASSLGQTGEQYF.

The genes are TRBV29-1 and TRBJ1-2; D is possibly TRBD1 (5 bases). Germline assignment: CDR1 SQVTM and CDR2 ANQGSEA. V was shortened by 3 bases and J by 8 bases, with 16 bases between the two germline ends. This CDR3 has 13 amino acids. The CDR3 DNA reads as TGCAGCGTTGAGGGGGGACTTAAAGAGGGCTACACCTTC. Protein sequence: CSVEGGLKEGYTF.

This clonotype has only a few counts. This rearrangement joins TRBV18 to TRBJ1-1; D ambiguous. Per germline, CDR1 KGHSH and CDR2 LQKENI. V was shortened by 6 bases and J by 5 bases, with 13 bases between the two germline ends. This CDR3 comprises 13 residues. The CDR3 here is CASSQGMSTEAFF. The CDR3 DNA reads TGTGCCAGCTCCCAAGGGATGAGTACTGAAGCTTTCTTT.

The V call is TRBV29-1, the J call TRBJ1-1, with a possible D match to TRBD1 (5 bases). Germline values: CDR1 SQVTM, CDR2 ANQGSEA. The ends were cut back, 7 bases at V and 4 bases at J, with 13 bases in the middle. The CDR3 runs 12 residues. CDR3 protein: CSGSGWSTEAFF. Written as DNA, the CDR3 is TGCAGCGGCTCAGGGTGGAGCACTGAAGCTTTCTTT.

In this sample, this clonotype turned up a few times. This chain uses TRBV5-4 with TRBJ2-1, with a tentative D call TRBD2 (6 bases). The V end lost 4 bases, the J end lost 5 bases, and 13 bases lay between the germline ends. Germline V gene sequence: CDR1 SGHNT, CDR2 YYREEE (reference sequence). CDR3 length: 14 residues. CDR3 sequence: CASSPAGRHNEQFF. The CDR3 region has the DNA TGTGCCAGCAGCCCGGCGGGGCGACACAATGAGCAGTTCTTC.

This clonotype has only a few counts. The chain recombines TRBV20-1 with TRBJ2-5, with 13 bases that match TRBD2. CDR3 length equals 19 residues. The ends lost 2 bases at V and 4 bases at J; junction bases unmatched: 16. Germline V gene sequence: CDR1 DFQATT, CDR2 SNEGSKA (reference sequence). The CDR3 DNA follows: TGCAGTGCTAGATCCATAATACCGACTAGCGGGGGGCCTGTAGAGACCCAGTACTTC. Translating gives CSARSIIPTSGGPVETQYF.

This clonotype has at least ten counts. The chain recombines TRBV11-2 with TRBJ2-7, with D possibly TRBD2 on 6 matching bases. Deletions cut 2 bases from V and 2 bases from J, with 16 bases between. This CDR3 spans 16 amino acids. From germline, CDR1 is SGHAT and CDR2 FQNNGV. This CDR3 is CASSLRPSAGPYEQYF. The DNA of the CDR3 is TGTGCCAGCAGCTTACGGCCGTCAGCGGGCCCCTACGAGCAGTACTTC.

The gene calls are TRBV29-1 and TRBJ1-1; D possibly corresponds to TRBD1 (5 bases). CDR1 is SQVTM, CDR2 ANQGSEA, per germline. V was clipped by 1 base and J by 10 bases, with 16 bases between them. CDR3 length: 13 residues. This chain's CDR3 is CSVEVGTRGGAFF. The CDR3 region has the DNA TGCAGCGTTGAAGTAGGGACTCGGGGGGGAGCTTTCTTT.

This clonotype occurred a few times. The rearrangement joins TRBV5-4 to TRBJ2-7, with D maybe TRBD2 (6 bases). The V and J ends lost 6 bases and 5 bases respectively, with 15 bases between them. CDR1 is SGHNT and CDR2 is YYREEE in the germline V gene (reference sequence). CDR3 length: 13 amino acids. The CDR3 loop reads CASKLPGEDEQYF. CDR3 nucleotides: TGTGCCAGCAAGCTACCGGGGGAAGACGAGCAGTACTTC.

To note about this clonotype: One base away lies a much larger clone, so this may be a sequencing read error. The CDR3 DNA reads TGTGCCAGCAGTCCGGGACAGGGGATGTACACTGAAGCTTTCTTT. Its protein is CASSPGQGMYTEAFF. The chain combines TRBV12-3 or TRBV12-4 with TRBJ1-1; 10 bases fit TRBD1. The V and J ends lost 5 bases and 3 bases, in that order; junction bases with no gene match: 6. This CDR3 is built from 15 residues.

The genes are TRBV11-2 and TRBJ2-5, with TRBD2 matching 8 bases. The CDR3 spans 15 residues. V lost 4 bases and J lost 6; bases outside the gene matches: 10. Germline lookup yields CDR1 SGHAT and CDR2 FQNNGV. CDR3 region: CASSSSTGTRKTQYF. DNA for the CDR3: TGTGCCAGCAGCTCGTCAACCGGGACTAGGAAGACCCAGTACTTC.